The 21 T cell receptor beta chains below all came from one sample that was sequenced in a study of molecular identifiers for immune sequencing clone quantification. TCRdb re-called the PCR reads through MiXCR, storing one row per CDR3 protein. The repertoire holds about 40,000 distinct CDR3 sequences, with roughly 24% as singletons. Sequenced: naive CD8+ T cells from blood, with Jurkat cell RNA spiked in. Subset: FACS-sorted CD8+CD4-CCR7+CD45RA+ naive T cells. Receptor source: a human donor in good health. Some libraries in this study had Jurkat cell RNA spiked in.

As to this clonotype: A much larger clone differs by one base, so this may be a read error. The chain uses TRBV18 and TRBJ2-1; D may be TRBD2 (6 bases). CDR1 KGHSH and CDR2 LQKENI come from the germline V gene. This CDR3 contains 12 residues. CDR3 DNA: TGTGCCAGCTCACCGAACTCAGGAGGGCAGATCTTC. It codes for CASSPNSGGQIF.

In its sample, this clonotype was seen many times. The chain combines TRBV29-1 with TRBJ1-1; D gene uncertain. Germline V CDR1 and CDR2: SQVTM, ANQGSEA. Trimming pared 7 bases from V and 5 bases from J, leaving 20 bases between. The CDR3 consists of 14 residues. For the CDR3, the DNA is TGCAGCGCTGAGGTACCAGGATGGGCGACTGAAGCTTTCTTT. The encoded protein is CSAEVPGWATEAFF.

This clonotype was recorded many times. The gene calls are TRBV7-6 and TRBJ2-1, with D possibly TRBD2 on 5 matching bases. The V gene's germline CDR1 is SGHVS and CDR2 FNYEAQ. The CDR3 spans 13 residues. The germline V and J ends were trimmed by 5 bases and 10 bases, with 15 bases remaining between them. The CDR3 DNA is TGTGCCAGCAGCCCCGGGGTTCGCACGGAGCAGTTCTTC. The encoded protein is CASSPGVRTEQFF.

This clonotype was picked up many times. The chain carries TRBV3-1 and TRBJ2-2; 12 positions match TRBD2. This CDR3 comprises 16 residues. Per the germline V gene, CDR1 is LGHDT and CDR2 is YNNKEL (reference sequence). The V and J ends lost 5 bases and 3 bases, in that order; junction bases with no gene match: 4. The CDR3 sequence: CASSLLAGGHTGELFF. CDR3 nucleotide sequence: TGTGCCAGCAGCTTACTAGCGGGAGGTCACACCGGGGAGCTGTTTTTT.

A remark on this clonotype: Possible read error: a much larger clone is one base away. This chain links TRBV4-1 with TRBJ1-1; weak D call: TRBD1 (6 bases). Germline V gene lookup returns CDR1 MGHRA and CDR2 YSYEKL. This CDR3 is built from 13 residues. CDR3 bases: TGCGCCAGCGGCCAAGGCGGACAGACTGAAGCTTTCTTT. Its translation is CASGQGGQTEAFF.

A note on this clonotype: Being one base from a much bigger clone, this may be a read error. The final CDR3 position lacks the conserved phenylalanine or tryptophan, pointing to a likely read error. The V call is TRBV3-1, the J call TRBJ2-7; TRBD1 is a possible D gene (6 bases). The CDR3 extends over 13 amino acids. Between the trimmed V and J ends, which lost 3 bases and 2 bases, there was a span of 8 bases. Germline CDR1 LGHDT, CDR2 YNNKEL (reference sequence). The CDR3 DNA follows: TGTGCCAGCAGCCATTGGGGGCCCTACGAGCAGTACTCC. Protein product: CASSHWGPYEQYS.

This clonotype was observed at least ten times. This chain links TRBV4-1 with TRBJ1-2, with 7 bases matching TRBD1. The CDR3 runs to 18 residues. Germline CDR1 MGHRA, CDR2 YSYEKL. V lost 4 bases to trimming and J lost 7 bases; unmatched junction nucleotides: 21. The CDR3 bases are TGCGCCAGCAGCCGAACGACCGAGACGTTGACAGGGTTATTTGGCTACACCTTC. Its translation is CASSRTTETLTGLFGYTF.

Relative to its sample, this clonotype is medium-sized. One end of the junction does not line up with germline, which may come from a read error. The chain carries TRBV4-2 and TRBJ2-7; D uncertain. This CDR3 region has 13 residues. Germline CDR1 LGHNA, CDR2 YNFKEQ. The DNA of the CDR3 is TGTGCCAGCAGCCAAGAAGGTAGCCCCGTCCCAGTCTTC. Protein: CASSQEGSPVPVF.

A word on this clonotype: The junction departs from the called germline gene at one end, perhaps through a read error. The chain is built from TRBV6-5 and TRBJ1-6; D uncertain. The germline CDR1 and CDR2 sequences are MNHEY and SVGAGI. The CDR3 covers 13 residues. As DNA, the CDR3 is TGTGCCAGCAGTTTCTCGGGATATTCACCCCTCCGCTTT. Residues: CASSFSGYSPLRF.

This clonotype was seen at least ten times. The CDR3 DNA follows: TGCAGCGTTTCGCGACTAGCGGGATCCTACGAGCAGTACTTC. Protein sequence: CSVSRLAGSYEQYF. The V gene is TRBV29-1, the J gene TRBJ2-7, with TRBD2 identical over 11 bases. Germline V gene sequence: CDR1 SQVTM, CDR2 ANQGSEA. This CDR3 has 14 residues. J was trimmed by 1 base and V by 5 bases; bases with no gene match: 4.

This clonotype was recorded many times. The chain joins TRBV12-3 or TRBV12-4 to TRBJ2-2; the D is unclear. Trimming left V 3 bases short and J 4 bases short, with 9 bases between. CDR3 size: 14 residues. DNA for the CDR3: TGTGCCAGCAGTTTCGGTGGGATCACCGGGGAGCTGTTTTTT. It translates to CASSFGGITGELFF.

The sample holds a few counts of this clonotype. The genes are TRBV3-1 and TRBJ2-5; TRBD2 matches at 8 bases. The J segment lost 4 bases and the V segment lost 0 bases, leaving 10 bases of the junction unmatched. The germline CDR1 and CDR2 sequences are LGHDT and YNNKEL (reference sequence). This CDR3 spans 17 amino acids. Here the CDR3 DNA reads TGTGCCAGCAGCCAAGATACGACGGGAGGGCCTGGAGAGACCCAGTACTTC. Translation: CASSQDTTGGPGETQYF.

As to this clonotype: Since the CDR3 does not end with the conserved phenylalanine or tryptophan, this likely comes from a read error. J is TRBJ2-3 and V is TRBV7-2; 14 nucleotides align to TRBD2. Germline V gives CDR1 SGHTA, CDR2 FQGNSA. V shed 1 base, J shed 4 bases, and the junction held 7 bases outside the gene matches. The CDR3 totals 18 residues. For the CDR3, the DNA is TGTGCCAGCAGCTTAGTGGGACTAGCGGGAGACTTGGCAGATACGCAGTATTCC. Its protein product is CASSLVGLAGDLADTQYS.

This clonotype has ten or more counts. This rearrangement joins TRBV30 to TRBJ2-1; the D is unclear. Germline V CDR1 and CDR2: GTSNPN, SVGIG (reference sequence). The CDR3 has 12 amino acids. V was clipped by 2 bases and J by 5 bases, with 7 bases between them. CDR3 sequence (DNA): TGTGCCTGGAGTCCTCAGAACAATGAGCAGTTCTTC. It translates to CAWSPQNNEQFF.

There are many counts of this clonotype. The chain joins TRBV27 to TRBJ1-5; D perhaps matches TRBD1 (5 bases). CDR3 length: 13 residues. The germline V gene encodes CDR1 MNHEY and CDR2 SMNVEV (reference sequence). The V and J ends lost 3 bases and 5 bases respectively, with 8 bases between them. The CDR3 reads CASSFGGDQPQHF. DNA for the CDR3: TGTGCCAGCAGTTTCGGAGGGGATCAGCCCCAGCATTTT.

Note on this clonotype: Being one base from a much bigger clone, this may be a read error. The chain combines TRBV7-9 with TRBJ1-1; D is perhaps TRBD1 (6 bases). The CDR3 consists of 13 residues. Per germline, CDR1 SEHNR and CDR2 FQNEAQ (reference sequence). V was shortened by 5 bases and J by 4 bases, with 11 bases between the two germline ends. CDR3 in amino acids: CASSRGVSTEAFF. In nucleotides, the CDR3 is TGTGCCAGCAGCAGGGGGGTGAGCACTGAAGCTTTCTTT.

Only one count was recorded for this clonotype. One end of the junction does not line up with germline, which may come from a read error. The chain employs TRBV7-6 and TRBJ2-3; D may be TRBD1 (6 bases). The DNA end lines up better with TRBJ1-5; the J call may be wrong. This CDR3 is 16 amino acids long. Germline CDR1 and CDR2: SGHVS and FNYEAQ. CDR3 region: CASSSPLGGRADTQHF. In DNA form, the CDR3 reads TGTGCTAGCAGCTCCCCGTTAGGGGGAAGGGCAGATACGCAGCATTTT.

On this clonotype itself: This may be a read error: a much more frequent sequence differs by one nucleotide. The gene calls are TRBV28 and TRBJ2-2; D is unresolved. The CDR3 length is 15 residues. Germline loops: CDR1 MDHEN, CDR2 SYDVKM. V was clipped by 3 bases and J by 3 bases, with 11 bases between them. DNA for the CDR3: TGTGCCAGCAGTTTGCGAGACCCCTACACCGGGGAGCTGTTTTTT. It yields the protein CASSLRDPYTGELFF.

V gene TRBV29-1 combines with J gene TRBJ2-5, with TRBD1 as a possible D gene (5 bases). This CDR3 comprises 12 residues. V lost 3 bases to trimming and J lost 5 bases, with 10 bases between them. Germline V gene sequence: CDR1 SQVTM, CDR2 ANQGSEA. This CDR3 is CSVDKGLETQYF. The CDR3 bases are TGCAGCGTTGATAAGGGGCTGGAGACCCAGTACTTC.

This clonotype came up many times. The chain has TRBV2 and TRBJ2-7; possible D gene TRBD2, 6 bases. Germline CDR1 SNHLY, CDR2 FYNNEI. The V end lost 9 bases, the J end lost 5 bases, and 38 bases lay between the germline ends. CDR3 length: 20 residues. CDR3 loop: CASSSGVRVNPAASENEQYF. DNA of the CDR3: TGTGCCAGTAGCTCGGGGGTTCGGGTCAACCCGGCGGCTAGCGAAAACGAGCAGTACTTC.

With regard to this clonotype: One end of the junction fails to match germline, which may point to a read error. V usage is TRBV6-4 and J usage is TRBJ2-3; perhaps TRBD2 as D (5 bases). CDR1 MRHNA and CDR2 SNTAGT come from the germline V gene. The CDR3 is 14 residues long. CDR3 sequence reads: CASSAGQTTATQYF. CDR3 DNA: TGTGCCAGCAGCGCGGGCCAGACCACAGCTACGCAGTATTTT.